Below, one T cell receptor beta chain is given with its context. What it recognizes is unknown. CDR3 length: 15 residues. With 2 bases clipped from V and 2 bases from J, the junction kept 3 bases outside the gene matches. Germline lookup yields CDR1 SGHRS and CDR2 YFSETQ. The sort gate was single viable CD3+CD4+CD8-CD45RO+ cells for memory CD4+ T cells. Donors' CMV status reflects serum IgG against pp150, pp28, p38, p52. Generated by immunoSEQ multiplex PCR, the TCRdb table keeps only in-frame clones and is missing some. The sample comprises just under 40,000 clones, roughly 78% of which are singletons, and 0.78% rests with the top ten. This record belongs to a study of memory CD4+ T cells and cytomegalovirus serostatus. Points from the study as a whole: CMV serostatus prediction reached median AUC approximately 0.96, or 0.89 with US-trained model. CD4+ memory repertoires contained about two fifths of the roughly 160 reported CMV TCRbeta sequences.

The chain employs TRBV5-1 and TRBJ1-4, with TRBD1 matching 7 bases. Sequencing was performed on memory CD4+ T cells from blood. The receptor's source is an adult in good health and CMV-seronegative. The CDR3 DNA sequence: TGCGCCAGCAGCTTAAGACAGGGTACTAATGAAAAACTGTTTTTT. Translating gives CASSLRQGTNEKLFF.